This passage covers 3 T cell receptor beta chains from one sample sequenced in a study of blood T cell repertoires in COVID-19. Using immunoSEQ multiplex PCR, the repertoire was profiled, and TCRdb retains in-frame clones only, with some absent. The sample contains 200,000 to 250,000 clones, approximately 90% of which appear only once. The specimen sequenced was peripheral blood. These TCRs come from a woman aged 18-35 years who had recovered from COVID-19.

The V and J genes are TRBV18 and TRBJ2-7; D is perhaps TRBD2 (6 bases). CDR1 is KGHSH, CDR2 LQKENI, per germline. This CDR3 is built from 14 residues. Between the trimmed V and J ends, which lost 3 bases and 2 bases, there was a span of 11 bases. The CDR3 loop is CASSPAGWTYEQYF. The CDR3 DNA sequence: TGTGCCAGCTCACCGGCGGGGTGGACCTACGAGCAGTACTTC.

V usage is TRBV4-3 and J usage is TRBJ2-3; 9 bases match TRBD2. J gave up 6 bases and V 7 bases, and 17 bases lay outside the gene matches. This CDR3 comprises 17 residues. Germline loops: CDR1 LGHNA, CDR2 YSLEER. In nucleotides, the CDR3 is TGCGCCAGCACCAAACAGGTAGCGGGAGCGCAAGGGGATACGCAGTATTTT. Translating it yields CASTKQVAGAQGDTQYF.

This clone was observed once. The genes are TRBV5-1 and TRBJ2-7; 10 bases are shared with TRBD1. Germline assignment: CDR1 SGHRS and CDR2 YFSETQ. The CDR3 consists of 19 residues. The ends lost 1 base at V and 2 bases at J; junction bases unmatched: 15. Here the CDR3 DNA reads TGCGCCAGCAGCTTGACACCTTTAATTGGGACAGGGGTTGCCTACGAGCAGTACTTC. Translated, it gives CASSLTPLIGTGVAYEQYF.